This T cell receptor beta chain was sequenced for a study of T-cell memory formation after mild COVID-19. This clonotype was seen repeatedly, ten times or more. V dropped 3 bases and J dropped 1 base, with 7 bases sitting between them. Germline V gives CDR1 SGHRS, CDR2 YFSETQ. There are 14 residues in the CDR3. It was 5'RACE with constant-segment primers that produced the TCR alpha and TCR beta cDNA libraries, which carried sample barcodes and UMIs. TCRdb re-derived calls from the 5' RACE reads in MiXCR, one entry per CDR3 protein. The sample includes hundreds of thousands of distinct CDR3 sequences, roughly 17% of them seen just once.

J is TRBJ1-4 and V is TRBV5-1, with D possibly being TRBD1 (5 bases). The sequenced sample was PBMCs or a T cell subset sorted from them (not recorded which). The sequence derives from a man younger than 30 who had mild COVID-19 (a few samples of this study predate the infection). Cell type and time point are not known. The CDR3 sequence: CASSSDITNEKLFF. DNA for the CDR3: TGCGCCAGCAGCTCGGACATAACTAATGAAAAACTGTTTTTT.